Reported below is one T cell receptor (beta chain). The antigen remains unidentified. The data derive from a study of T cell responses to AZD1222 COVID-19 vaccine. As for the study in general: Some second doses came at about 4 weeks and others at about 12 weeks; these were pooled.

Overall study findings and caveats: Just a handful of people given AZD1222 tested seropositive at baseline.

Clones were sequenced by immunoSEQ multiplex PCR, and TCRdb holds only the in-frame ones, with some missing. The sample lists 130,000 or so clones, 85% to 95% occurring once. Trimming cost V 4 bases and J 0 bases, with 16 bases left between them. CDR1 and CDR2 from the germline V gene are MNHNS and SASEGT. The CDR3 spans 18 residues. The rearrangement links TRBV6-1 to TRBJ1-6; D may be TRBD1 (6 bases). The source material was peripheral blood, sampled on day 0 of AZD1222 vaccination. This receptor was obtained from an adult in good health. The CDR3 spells CASSASSGASSYNSPLHF. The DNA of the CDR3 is TGTGCCAGCAGTGCGTCTTCAGGGGCGAGCTCCTATAATTCACCCCTCCACTTT.